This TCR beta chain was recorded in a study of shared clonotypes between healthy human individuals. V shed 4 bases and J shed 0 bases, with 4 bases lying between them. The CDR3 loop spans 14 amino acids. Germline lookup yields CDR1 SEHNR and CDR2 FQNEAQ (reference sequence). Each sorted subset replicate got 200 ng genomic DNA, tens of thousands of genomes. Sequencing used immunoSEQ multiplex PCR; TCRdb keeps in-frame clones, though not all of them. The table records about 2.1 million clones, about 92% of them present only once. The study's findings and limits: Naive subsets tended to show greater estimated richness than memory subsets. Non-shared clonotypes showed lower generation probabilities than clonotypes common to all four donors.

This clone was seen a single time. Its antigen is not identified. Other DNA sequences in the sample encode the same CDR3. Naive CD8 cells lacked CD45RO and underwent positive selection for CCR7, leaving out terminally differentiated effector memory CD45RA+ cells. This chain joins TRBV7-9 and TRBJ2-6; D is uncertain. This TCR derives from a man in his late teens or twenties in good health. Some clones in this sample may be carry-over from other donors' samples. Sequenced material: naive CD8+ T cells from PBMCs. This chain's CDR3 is CASSSYSGANVLTF. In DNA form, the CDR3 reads TGTGCCAGCAGCTCCTACTCTGGGGCCAACGTCCTGACTTTC. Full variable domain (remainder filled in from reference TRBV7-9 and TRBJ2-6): DTGVSQNPRHKITKRGQNVTFRCDPISEHNRLYWYRQTLGQGPEFLTYFQNEAQLEKSRLLSDRFSAERPKGSFSTLEIQRTEQGDSAMYLCASSSYSGANVLTFGAGSRLTVL.